This TCR beta chain came from a study of blood T cells in healthy people across ages. Study findings and constraints: Leaving the PBMCs unsorted stopped any conclusive comparison of naive versus antigen-experienced cells. Both naive CD4+ cell counts and diversity were greater in long-lived donors than in aged donors.

This clonotype was observed a handful of times. Its antigen is still unknown. The CDR3 length is 14 residues. The V and J ends lost 1 base and 6 bases respectively, with 10 bases between them. Germline assignment: CDR1 SGHAT and CDR2 FQNNGV. Alongside a J-beta primer mix, a sample-barcoded 5' primer served in a second PCR lasting about 6 to 12 cycles. Each cDNA molecule was tagged by a template-switch adaptor that had 12 random nucleotides. MiXCR was run by TCRdb on the 5' RACE reads, yielding one entry per CDR3 protein. The data show 800,000 to 950,000 distinct CDR3 sequences, about 48% seen once. This sequence originates from a man younger than 45 in good health. The sequenced sample consisted of blood. The chain combines TRBV11-2 with TRBJ2-1; D call uncertain. CDR3 residues: CASSLGFRRNEQFF. CDR3 nucleotide sequence: TGTGCCAGCAGCTTAGGCTTCAGGCGCAATGAGCAGTTCTTC.